What follows are 11 T cell receptor beta chains derived from one specimen sequenced in a study of immune heterogeneity within non-small cell lung tumors. Multiplex PCR with 32 V and 13 J primers amplified TCR beta CDR3. From the multiplex PCR reads, TCRdb called clonotypes with MiXCR, one entry per CDR3 protein. The sample includes about 22,000 distinct CDR3 sequences, about 30% of them seen just once. For each sample, template was 600 ng of bulk tumor genomic DNA. Surgery yielded several widely spaced biopsies per primary tumor. Curative surgery was undertaken by patients, who had untreated, newly diagnosed non-small cell lung cancer. The sample consisted of lung tumor tissue. These receptors were obtained from a middle-aged man with non-small cell lung cancer.

This clonotype has just a few counts. The V call is TRBV20-1, the J call TRBJ2-1; D not certain. This CDR3 spans 14 amino acids. CDR1 is DFQATT and CDR2 is SNEGSKA in the germline V gene (reference sequence). V was shortened by 5 bases and J by 3 bases, with 14 bases between the two germline ends. The CDR3 sequence: CSAPSPARYNEQFF. CDR3 in DNA: TGCAGTGCTCCAAGCCCCGCACGCTACAATGAGCAGTTCTTC.

The chain recombines TRBV20-1 with TRBJ1-3; tentatively, D is TRBD1 (6 bases). There are 11 residues in the CDR3. Germline CDR1 and CDR2: DFQATT and SNEGSKA (reference sequence). Trimming left V 3 bases short and J 6 bases short, with 6 bases between. This chain's CDR3 is CSARGQNTIYF. CDR3 bases: TGCAGTGCTAGGGGACAAAACACCATATATTTT.

This clonotype was seen at least ten times. The genes are TRBV14 and TRBJ2-7, with 12 positions matching TRBD2. The V segment lost 7 bases and the J segment 0 bases; nucleotides outside the gene matches: 7. Germline CDR1 and CDR2: SGHDN and FVKESK. The CDR3 is 16 residues long. CDR3 coding DNA: TGTGCCAGCACAGTCGGGACTAGCGGGCCCTCCTACGAGCAGTACTTC. Amino acid sequence: CASTVGTSGPSYEQYF.

The chain is built from TRBV3-1 and TRBJ2-1, with D perhaps matching TRBD1 or TRBD2 (6 bases each). CDR1 and CDR2 from the germline V gene are LGHDT and YNNKEL (reference sequence). This CDR3 region has 16 residues. V dropped 0 bases and J dropped 9 bases, with 18 bases sitting between them. DNA for the CDR3: TGTGCCAGCAGCCAAGATCTGGGGGGCGGGACGGGTGAGCAGTTCTTC. This translates into CASSQDLGGGTGEQFF.

In this sample, this clonotype turned up many times. This rearrangement joins TRBV5-6 to TRBJ1-4, with 7 bases fitting TRBD1. The ends lost 0 bases at V and 5 bases at J; junction bases unmatched: 4. The CDR3 length is 15 residues. Germline V lookup: CDR1 SGHDT, CDR2 YYEEEE. The CDR3 loop is CASSLGGQTNEKLFF. Written as DNA, the CDR3 is TGTGCCAGCAGCTTGGGGGGACAGACAAATGAAAAACTGTTTTTT. Combining the CDR3 with reference TRBV5-6 and TRBJ1-4 gives the whole variable domain DAGVTQSPTHLIKTRGQQVTLRCSPKSGHDTVSWYQQALGQGPQFIFQYYEEEERQRGNFPDRFSGHQFPNYSSELNVNALLLGDSALYLCASSLGGQTNEKLFFGSGTQLSVL.

This clonotype was seen a few times. The chain has TRBV3-1 and TRBJ2-7, with D possibly matching TRBD1 (5 bases). V lost 8 bases and J 0 bases, leaving 11 bases between the germline ends. The CDR3 runs to 13 residues. The germline gives CDR1 LGHDT, CDR2 YNNKEL (reference sequence). CDR3 sequence reads: CASVGHSSYEQYF. The CDR3 DNA follows: TGTGCCAGCGTGGGGCATAGCTCCTACGAGCAGTACTTC.

Turning to this clonotype: This may stem from a read error, because a much larger clone lies one nucleotide away. V is TRBV12-3 or TRBV12-4 and J is TRBJ2-3; D could derive from TRBD1 or TRBD2 (5 bases each). The CDR3 runs to 15 residues. DNA of the CDR3: TGTACCAGCAGTAAAGCCGGGACGATCACAGATACGCAGTATTTT. It is translated as CTSSKAGTITDTQYF.

On this clonotype itself: A single base separates this from a much larger clone, so it may be a read error. The CDR3 sequence is CASRREGRFYNEQFF. CDR3 in DNA: TGTGCCAGCAGAAGGGAGGGAAGGTTCTACAATGAGCAGTTCTTC. J is TRBJ2-1 and V is TRBV27; 7 nucleotides align to TRBD2. The length of the CDR3 is 15 residues. After removal of 6 bases from V and 3 bases from J, the junction contained 8 bases not matched to a gene. The V gene's germline CDR1 is MNHEY and CDR2 SMNVEV (reference sequence).

V and J are TRBV5-1 and TRBJ1-2; D is unresolved. The CDR3 covers 14 residues. V was shortened by 0 bases and J by 0 bases, with 6 bases between the two germline ends. Germline loops: CDR1 SGHRS, CDR2 YFSETQ. The CDR3 region has the DNA TGCGCCAGCAGCTTGGAACCGACTAACTATGGCTACACCTTC. Protein: CASSLEPTNYGYTF.

This clonotype has a count of ten or more. This rearrangement joins TRBV20-1 to TRBJ1-2; 7 bases are shared with TRBD1. The ends lost 0 bases at V and 1 base at J; junction bases unmatched: 8. The CDR3 has 16 amino acids. Germline V gives CDR1 DFQATT, CDR2 SNEGSKA (reference sequence). CDR3 sequence (DNA): TGCAGTGCTAGAGATCGAGGAGGGGGCCATAACTATGGCTACACCTTC. Translation: CSARDRGGGHNYGYTF.

This rearrangement joins TRBV3-1 to TRBJ2-7; D may be TRBD2 (5 bases). CDR1 LGHDT and CDR2 YNNKEL come from the germline V gene (reference sequence). This CDR3 spans 18 amino acids. Deletions cut 0 bases from V and 0 bases from J, with 18 bases between. CDR3 amino acids: CASSQEGSRRASSYEQYF. The CDR3, as DNA: TGTGCCAGCAGCCAAGAAGGAAGCCGGCGGGCAAGCTCCTACGAGCAGTACTTC.